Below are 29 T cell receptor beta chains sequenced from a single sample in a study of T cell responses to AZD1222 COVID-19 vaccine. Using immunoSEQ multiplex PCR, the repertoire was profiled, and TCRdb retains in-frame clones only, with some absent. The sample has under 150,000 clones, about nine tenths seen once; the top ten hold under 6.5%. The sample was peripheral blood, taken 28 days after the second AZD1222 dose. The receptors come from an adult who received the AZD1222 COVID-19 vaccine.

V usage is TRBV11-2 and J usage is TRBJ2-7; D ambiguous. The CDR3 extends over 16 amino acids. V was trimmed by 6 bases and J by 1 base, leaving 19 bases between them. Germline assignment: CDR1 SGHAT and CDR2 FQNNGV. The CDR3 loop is CASRLGVGSFSYEQYF. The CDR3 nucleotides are TGTGCCAGCAGGCTAGGAGTCGGCAGTTTTTCCTACGAGCAGTACTTC.

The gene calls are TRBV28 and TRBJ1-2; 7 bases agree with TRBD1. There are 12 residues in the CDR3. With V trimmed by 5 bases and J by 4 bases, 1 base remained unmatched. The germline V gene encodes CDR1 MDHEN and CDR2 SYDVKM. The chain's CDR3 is CASSDRVYGYTF. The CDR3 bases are TGTGCCAGCAGTGACAGGGTCTATGGCTACACCTTC.

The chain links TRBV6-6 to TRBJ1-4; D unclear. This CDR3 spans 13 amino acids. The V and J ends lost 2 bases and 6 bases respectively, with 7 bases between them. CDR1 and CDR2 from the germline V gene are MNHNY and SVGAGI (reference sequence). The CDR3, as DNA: TGTGCCAGCAGTTACCCTTCGGATGAAAAACTGTTTTTT. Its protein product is CASSYPSDEKLFF.

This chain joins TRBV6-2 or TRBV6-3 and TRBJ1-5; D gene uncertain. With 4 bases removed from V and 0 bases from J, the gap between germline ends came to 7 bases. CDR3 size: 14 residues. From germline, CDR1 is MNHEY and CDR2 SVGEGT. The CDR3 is CASSWRASNQPQHF. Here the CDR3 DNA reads TGTGCCAGCAGTTGGAGGGCTAGCAATCAGCCCCAGCATTTT.

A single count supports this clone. The CDR3 nucleotides read TGTGCCTGGAGCCGCCTAGGGGGTGAATTTAACTATGGCTACACCTTC. Residues: CAWSRLGGEFNYGYTF. This chain uses TRBV30 with TRBJ1-2; the D gene is possibly TRBD1 (6 bases). Germline V gene sequence: CDR1 GTSNPN, CDR2 SVGIG (reference sequence). The CDR3 totals 16 residues. Trimming removed 3 bases at V and 1 base at J, with 18 bases between. The full variable domain, in which reference TRBV30 and TRBJ1-2 provide the parts outside the CDR3, is SQTIHQWPATLVQPVGSPLSLECTVEGTSNPNLYWYRQAAGRGLQLLFYSVGIGQISSEVPQNLSASRPQDRQFILSSKKLLLSDSGFYLCAWSRLGGEFNYGYTFGSGTRLTVV.

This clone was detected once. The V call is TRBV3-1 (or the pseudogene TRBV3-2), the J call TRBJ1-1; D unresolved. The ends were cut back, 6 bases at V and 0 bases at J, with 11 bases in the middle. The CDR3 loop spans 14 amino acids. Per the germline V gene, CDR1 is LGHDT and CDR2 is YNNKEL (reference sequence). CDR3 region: CASSPERMNTEAFF. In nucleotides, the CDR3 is TGTGCCAGCAGTCCCGAAAGGATGAACACTGAAGCTTTCTTT.

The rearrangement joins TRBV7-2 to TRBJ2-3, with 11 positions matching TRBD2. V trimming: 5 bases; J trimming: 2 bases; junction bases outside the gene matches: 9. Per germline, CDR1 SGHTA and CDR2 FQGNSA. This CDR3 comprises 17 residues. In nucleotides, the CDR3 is TGTGCCAGCAGCGTAGGACTAGCGGGCCGTCACACAGATACGCAGTATTTT. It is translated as CASSVGLAGRHTDTQYF.

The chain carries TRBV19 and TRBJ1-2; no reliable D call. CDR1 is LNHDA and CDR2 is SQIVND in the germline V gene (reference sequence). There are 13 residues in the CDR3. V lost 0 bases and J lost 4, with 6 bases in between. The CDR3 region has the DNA TGTGCCAGTAGTATAGAGTCGGGCTATGGCTACACCTTC. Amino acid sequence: CASSIESGYGYTF.

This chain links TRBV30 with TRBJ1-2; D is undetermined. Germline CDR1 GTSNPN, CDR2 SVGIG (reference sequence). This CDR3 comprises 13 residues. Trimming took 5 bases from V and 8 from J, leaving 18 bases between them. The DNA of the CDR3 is TGTGCCTGGGGCCCGGGCCCTACGAGGGGCTACACCTTC. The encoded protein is CAWGPGPTRGYTF.

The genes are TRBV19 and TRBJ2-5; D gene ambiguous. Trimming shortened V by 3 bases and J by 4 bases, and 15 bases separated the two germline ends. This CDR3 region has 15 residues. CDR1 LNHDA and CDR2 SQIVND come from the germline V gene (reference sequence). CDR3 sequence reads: CASSMMATKSETQYF. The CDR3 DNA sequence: TGTGCCAGTAGTATGATGGCTACTAAGTCAGAGACCCAGTACTTC.

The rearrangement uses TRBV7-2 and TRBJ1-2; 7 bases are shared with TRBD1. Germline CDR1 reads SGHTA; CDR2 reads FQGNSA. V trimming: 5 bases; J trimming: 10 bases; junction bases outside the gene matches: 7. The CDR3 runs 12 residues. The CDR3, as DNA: TGTGCCAGCAGCGGGAGGGGGCGGGACTACACCTTC. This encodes CASSGRGRDYTF.

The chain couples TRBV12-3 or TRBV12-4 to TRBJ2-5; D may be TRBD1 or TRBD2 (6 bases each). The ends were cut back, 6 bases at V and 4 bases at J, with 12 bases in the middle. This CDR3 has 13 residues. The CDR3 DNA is TGTGCCAGCAGACGGGGGCCCTTAGAGACCCAGTACTTC. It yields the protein CASRRGPLETQYF.

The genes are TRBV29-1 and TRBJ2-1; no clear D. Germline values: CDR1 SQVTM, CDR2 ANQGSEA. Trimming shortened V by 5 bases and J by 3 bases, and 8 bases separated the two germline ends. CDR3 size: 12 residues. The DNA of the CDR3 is TGCAGCGTTAGACCTTTCTACAATGAGCAGTTCTTC. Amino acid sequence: CSVRPFYNEQFF.

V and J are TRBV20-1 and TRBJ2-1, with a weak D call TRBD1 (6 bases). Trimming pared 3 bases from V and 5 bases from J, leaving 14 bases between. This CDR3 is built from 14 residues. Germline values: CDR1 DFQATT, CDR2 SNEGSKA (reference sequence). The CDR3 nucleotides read TGCAGTGCTAGTCGGGACACATCGAACAATGAGCAGTTCTTC. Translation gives CSASRDTSNNEQFF.

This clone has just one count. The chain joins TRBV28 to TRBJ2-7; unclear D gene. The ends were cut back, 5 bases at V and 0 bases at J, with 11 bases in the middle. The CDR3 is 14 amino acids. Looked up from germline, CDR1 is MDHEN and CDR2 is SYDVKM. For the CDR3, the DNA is TGTGCCAGCAGTCCCCATGTTAGCTCCTACGAGCAGTACTTC. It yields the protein CASSPHVSSYEQYF.

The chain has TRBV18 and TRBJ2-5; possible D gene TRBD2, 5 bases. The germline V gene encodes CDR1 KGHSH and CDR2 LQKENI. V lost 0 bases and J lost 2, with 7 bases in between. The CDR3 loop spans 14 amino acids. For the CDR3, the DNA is TGTGCCAGCTCACCACCGCCGGGGCAAGAGACCCAGTACTTC. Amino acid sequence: CASSPPPGQETQYF.

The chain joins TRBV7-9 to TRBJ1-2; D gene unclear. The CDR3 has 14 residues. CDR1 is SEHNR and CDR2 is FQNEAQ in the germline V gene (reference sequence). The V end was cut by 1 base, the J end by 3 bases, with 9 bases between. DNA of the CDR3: TGTGCCAGCAGCTTAGTTCTTAGAGACTATGGCTACACCTTC. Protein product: CASSLVLRDYGYTF.

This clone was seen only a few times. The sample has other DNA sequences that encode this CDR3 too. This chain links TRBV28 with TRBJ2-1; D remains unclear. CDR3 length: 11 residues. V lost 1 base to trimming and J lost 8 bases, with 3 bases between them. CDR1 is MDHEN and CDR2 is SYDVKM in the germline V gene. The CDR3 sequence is CASSLFHEQFF. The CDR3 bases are TGTGCCAGCAGTTTATTCCATGAGCAGTTCTTC.

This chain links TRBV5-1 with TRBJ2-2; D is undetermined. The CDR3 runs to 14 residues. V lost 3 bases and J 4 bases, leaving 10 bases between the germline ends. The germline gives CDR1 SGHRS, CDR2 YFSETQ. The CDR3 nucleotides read TGCGCCAGCAGCTCCGGGTCGGGCACCGGGGAGCTGTTTTTT. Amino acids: CASSSGSGTGELFF.

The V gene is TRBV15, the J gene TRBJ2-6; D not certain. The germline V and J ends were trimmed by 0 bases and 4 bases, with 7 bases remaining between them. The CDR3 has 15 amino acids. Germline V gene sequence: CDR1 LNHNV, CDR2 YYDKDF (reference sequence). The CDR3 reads CATSRDLNGANVLTF. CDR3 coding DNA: TGTGCCACCAGCAGAGATTTGAACGGGGCCAACGTCCTGACTTTC.

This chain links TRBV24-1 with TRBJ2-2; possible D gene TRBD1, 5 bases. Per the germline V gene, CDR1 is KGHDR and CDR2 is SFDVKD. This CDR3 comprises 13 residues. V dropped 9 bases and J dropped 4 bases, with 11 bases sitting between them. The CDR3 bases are TGTGCCACCTTGGGGCAACCCACCGGGGAGCTGTTTTTT. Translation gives CATLGQPTGELFF.

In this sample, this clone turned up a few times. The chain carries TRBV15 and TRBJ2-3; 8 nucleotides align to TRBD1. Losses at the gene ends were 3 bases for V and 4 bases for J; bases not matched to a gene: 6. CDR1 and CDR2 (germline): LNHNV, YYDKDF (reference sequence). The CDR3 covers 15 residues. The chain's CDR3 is CATSRGRGQADTQYF. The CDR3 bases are TGTGCCACCAGCAGGGGCAGGGGGCAGGCAGATACGCAGTATTTT.

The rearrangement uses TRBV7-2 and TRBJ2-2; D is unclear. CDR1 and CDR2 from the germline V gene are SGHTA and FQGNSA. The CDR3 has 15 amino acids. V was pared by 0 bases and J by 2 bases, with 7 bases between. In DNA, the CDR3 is TGTGCCAGCAGCTTAGCTTTCAGCAACACCGGGGAGCTGTTTTTT. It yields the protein CASSLAFSNTGELFF.

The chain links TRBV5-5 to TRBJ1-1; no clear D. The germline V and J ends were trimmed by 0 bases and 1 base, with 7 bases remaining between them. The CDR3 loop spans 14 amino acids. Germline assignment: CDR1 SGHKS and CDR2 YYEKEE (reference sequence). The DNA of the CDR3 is TGTGCCAGCAGCTTGGGTTGGACGAACACTGAAGCTTTCTTT. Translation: CASSLGWTNTEAFF.

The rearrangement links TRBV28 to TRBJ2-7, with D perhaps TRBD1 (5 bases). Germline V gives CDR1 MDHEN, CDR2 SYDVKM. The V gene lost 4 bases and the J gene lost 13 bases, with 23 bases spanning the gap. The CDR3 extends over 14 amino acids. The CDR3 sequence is CASSSGPYGPGEYF. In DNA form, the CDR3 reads TGTGCCAGCAGTTCAGGGCCATATGGGCCCGGAGAATACTTC.

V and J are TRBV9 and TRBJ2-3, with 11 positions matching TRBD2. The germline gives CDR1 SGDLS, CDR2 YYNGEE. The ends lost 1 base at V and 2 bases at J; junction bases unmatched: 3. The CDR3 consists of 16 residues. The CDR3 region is CASSVRTSGFTDTQYF. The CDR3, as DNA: TGTGCCAGCAGCGTAAGGACTAGCGGGTTCACAGATACGCAGTATTTT.

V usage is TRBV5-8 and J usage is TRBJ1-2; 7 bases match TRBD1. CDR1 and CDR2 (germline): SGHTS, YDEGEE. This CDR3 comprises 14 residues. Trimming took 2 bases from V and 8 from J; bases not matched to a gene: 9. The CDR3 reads CASSLQGTPGGYTF. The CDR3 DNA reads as TGTGCCAGCAGCTTACAGGGGACGCCAGGGGGCTACACCTTC.

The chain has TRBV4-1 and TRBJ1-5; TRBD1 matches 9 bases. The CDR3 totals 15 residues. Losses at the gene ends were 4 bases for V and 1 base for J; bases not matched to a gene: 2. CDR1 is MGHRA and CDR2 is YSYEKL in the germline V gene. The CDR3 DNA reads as TGCGCCAGCAGCCCGGGGACAGGGAGCAATCAGCCCCAGCATTTT. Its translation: CASSPGTGSNQPQHF.

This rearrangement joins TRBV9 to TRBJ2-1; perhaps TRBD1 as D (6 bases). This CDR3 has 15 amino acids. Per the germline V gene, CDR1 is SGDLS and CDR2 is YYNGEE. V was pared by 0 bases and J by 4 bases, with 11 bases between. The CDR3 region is CASSVAQGLYNEQFF. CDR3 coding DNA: TGTGCCAGCAGCGTAGCCCAGGGGCTATACAATGAGCAGTTCTTC.